This T cell receptor beta chain derives from a study of T cells in Graves' hyperthyroidism and ophthalmopathy. In its sample, this clonotype was seen many times. The antigen remains undetermined. There were TCR beta CDR3 regions amplified from RNA transcripts. An initial round of RT-PCR targeting the TCR CDR3 relied on the HTBI primer set. TCRdb ran MiXCR on the multiplex PCR reads and lists one entry per CDR3 protein. The sample records nearly 600,000 distinct CDR3 sequences, 13% to 15% being singletons. It was uncontrolled infection, other autoimmune disease, pregnancy or lactation that excluded patients. Study findings and constraints: Most clonotypes that expanded in the thyroid above 0.001 also showed up in blood. A median about 6.5 months before onset, the model predicted ophthalmopathy.

Sequenced input: blood. This TCR was recovered from a woman between 18 and 29 years old with Graves' ophthalmopathy.

In DNA, the CDR3 is TGTGCCAGCAGCTTCAAGCCCCAGGTGCAGCATAACTATGGCTACACCTTC. Amino acid sequence: CASSFKPQVQHNYGYTF. The chain is built from TRBV5-5 and TRBJ1-2; D ambiguous. From germline, CDR1 is SGHKS and CDR2 YYEKEE (reference sequence). Trimming removed 2 bases at V and 1 base at J, with 18 bases between. The CDR3 totals 17 residues.